The 14 T cell receptor beta chains in this list originate from one sample, sequenced in a study of blood T cell repertoires in COVID-19. Profiled with immunoSEQ multiplex PCR; TCRdb holds only in-frame clones, not every one. The repertoire holds over 400,000 clones, with approximately 88% as singletons. The sample comprised peripheral blood. The receptors were gathered from a woman between 50 and 59 years old with COVID-19, enrolled during active disease.

The chain has TRBV20-1 and TRBJ2-7; 8 bases agree with TRBD2. CDR3 length: 14 amino acids. V lost 6 bases and J lost 2; bases outside the gene matches: 9. The germline V gene has CDR1 DFQATT and CDR2 SNEGSKA (reference sequence). This chain's CDR3 is CSASPSGGTYEQYF. DNA for the CDR3: TGCAGTGCCAGTCCCAGCGGGGGTACCTACGAGCAGTACTTC.

CDR3 bases: TGTGCCAGTAGTGCTCCCCAGGGTGGAACTTATAGCAATCAGCCCCAGCATTTT. It yields the protein CASSAPQGGTYSNQPQHF. This chain joins TRBV19 and TRBJ1-5; weak D call: TRBD1 (5 bases). Trimming shortened V by 5 bases and J by 0 bases, and 20 bases separated the two germline ends. Germline loops: CDR1 LNHDA, CDR2 SQIVND (reference sequence). The CDR3 loop spans 18 amino acids.

This clone was seen only once. The chain is built from TRBV5-1 and TRBJ1-3; 9 nucleotides match TRBD1. From germline, CDR1 is SGHRS and CDR2 YFSETQ. V lost 0 bases and J lost 7; bases outside the gene matches: 5. The CDR3 extends over 15 amino acids. CDR3 DNA sequence: TGCGCCAGCAGCTTGGACGGGGACAGGGTGAACACCATATATTTT. Protein product: CASSLDGDRVNTIYF.

This chain uses TRBV7-2 with TRBJ2-3; the D gene is possibly TRBD2 (6 bases). The V end was cut by 5 bases, the J end by 0 bases, with 18 bases between. The CDR3 contains 17 residues. Germline assignment: CDR1 SGHTA and CDR2 FQGNSA. The CDR3 loop is CASSLVASGVSTDTQYF. In DNA form, the CDR3 reads TGTGCCAGCAGCCTGGTGGCGTCGGGGGTGAGCACAGATACGCAGTATTTT.

The chain combines TRBV19 with TRBJ1-1; 7 bases agree with TRBD1. The V and J ends lost 3 bases and 9 bases, in that order; junction bases with no gene match: 7. This CDR3 has 13 residues. Germline V gene sequence: CDR1 LNHDA, CDR2 SQIVND (reference sequence). DNA of the CDR3: TGTGCCAGTAGTATTCTTGGACAGGAGAAAGCTTTCTTT. Translation gives CASSILGQEKAFF.

The V gene is TRBV5-4, the J gene TRBJ2-7; the D is unclear. Germline V CDR1 and CDR2: SGHNT, YYREEE (reference sequence). Trimming took 0 bases from V and 5 from J, leaving 9 bases between them. The CDR3 contains 13 residues. Here the CDR3 DNA reads TGTGCCAGCAGCTTGGAGCCAGGAAACGAGCAGTACTTC. Its protein product is CASSLEPGNEQYF.

This clone was seen a handful of times. The chain joins TRBV7-9 to TRBJ1-3; D gene uncertain. Germline V gene lookup returns CDR1 SEHNR and CDR2 FQNEAQ (reference sequence). CDR3 length: 13 amino acids. Trimming stripped 5 bases from V and 2 bases from J, with 7 bases between. CDR3 residues: CASSVHTGNTIYF. The CDR3 DNA reads TGTGCCAGCAGCGTACATACTGGAAACACCATATATTTT.

The DNA of the CDR3 is TGTGCCAGCAGCCCCACCGGAGTGGGTTCACCCCTCCACTTT. Translation gives CASSPTGVGSPLHF. The chain uses TRBV7-3 and TRBJ1-6; D not resolved. Trimming took off 5 bases at V and 9 bases at J, with 14 bases between the two ends. CDR3 length equals 14 residues. Germline CDR1 is SGHTA and CDR2 is FQGTGA.

The chain uses TRBV5-6 and TRBJ1-2, with 9 bases that match TRBD1. The V and J ends lost 0 bases and 8 bases, in that order; junction bases with no gene match: 11. The CDR3 runs to 16 residues. Germline V gene sequence: CDR1 SGHDT, CDR2 YYEEEE. In DNA form, the CDR3 reads TGTGCCAGCAGCTTGGGCGGGACAGGGTTCATTGAGGGCTACACCTTC. Its protein is CASSLGGTGFIEGYTF.

This rearrangement joins TRBV5-1 to TRBJ1-1; weak D call: TRBD1 (5 bases). The germline CDR1 and CDR2 sequences are SGHRS and YFSETQ. Trimming stripped 5 bases from V and 5 bases from J, with 16 bases between. CDR3 length: 14 amino acids. The CDR3 loop reads CASRRGLRETEAFF. CDR3 nucleotide sequence: TGCGCCAGCAGACGGGGACTGAGGGAAACTGAAGCTTTCTTT.

The V gene is TRBV28, the J gene TRBJ2-5, with 10 positions matching TRBD2. J gave up 5 bases and V 5 bases, and 11 bases lay outside the gene matches. CDR1 and CDR2 from the germline V gene are MDHEN and SYDVKM. CDR3 length: 16 residues. CDR3 nucleotides: TGTGCCAGCAGTCCTACTAGCGGGGATTTATGGGAGACCCAGTACTTC. Its protein product is CASSPTSGDLWETQYF.

V is TRBV19 and J is TRBJ1-1; TRBD1 matches 7 bases. Per germline, CDR1 LNHDA and CDR2 SQIVND (reference sequence). V lost 5 bases and J lost 7; bases outside the gene matches: 4. The CDR3 extends over 12 amino acids. The CDR3 coding sequence is TGTGCCAGTAGTCCGGGGACAGTTGAAGCTTTCTTT. Protein: CASSPGTVEAFF. The whole variable domain, remainder taken from reference TRBV19 and TRBJ1-1, is DGGITQSPKYLFRKEGQNVTLSCEQNLNHDAMYWYRQDPGQGLRLIYYSQIVNDFQKGDIAEGYSVSREKKESFPLTVTSAQKNPTAFYLCASSPGTVEAFFGQGTRLTVV.

This clone was observed a handful of times. This rearrangement joins TRBV3-1 (or the pseudogene TRBV3-2) to TRBJ2-1, with 10 bases aligning to TRBD2. The ends lost 3 bases at V and 2 bases at J; junction bases unmatched: 4. Germline V gives CDR1 LGHDT, CDR2 YNNKEL (reference sequence). The CDR3 loop spans 16 amino acids. The CDR3 region has the DNA TGTGCCAGCAGCCAGGCTAGCGGGGGACCCTACAATGAGCAGTTCTTC. As protein: CASSQASGGPYNEQFF.

V gene TRBV9 combines with J gene TRBJ2-1, with a possible D match to TRBD2 (6 bases). The CDR3 extends over 13 amino acids. Germline V gene sequence: CDR1 SGDLS, CDR2 YYNGEE. Trimming stripped 2 bases from V and 6 bases from J, with 9 bases between. The CDR3 loop reads CASSVWGGNEQFF. The CDR3, as DNA: TGTGCCAGCAGCGTTTGGGGAGGCAATGAGCAGTTCTTC.